One sample yielded the 20 T cell receptor beta chains listed below, sequenced in a study of cytomegalovirus exposure and HLA in healthy donors. TCRdb keeps only in-frame clones here, not all; method: immunoSEQ multiplex PCR. The sample has roughly 150,000 clones, approximately 87% seen once; the top ten hold 5% to 7%. Sequencing used PBMCs. The receptors shown here come from a woman in her thirties in good health and CMV-seronegative.

The chain is built from TRBV5-1 and TRBJ2-2; possible D gene TRBD1, 5 bases. The V end lost 0 bases, the J end lost 4 bases, and 10 bases lay between the germline ends. There are 15 residues in the CDR3. The germline V gene has CDR1 SGHRS and CDR2 YFSETQ. The CDR3 loop is CASSLESQGTGELFF. The CDR3 DNA reads TGCGCCAGCAGCTTGGAGTCGCAGGGCACCGGGGAGCTGTTTTTT.

This clone turned up a few times. The V and J genes are TRBV28 and TRBJ2-7; 8 bases agree with TRBD1. The junction had 4 bases not matched to a gene; V was cut back by 3 bases and J by 3 bases. The germline CDR1 and CDR2 sequences are MDHEN and SYDVKM. CDR3 length equals 14 residues. Here the CDR3 reads CASSLAQGDYEQYF. CDR3 DNA: TGTGCCAGCAGTTTGGCACAGGGGGACTACGAGCAGTACTTC.

The chain uses TRBV9 and TRBJ1-4; D is ambiguous. V was trimmed by 2 bases and J by 0 bases, leaving 8 bases between them. This CDR3 has 15 residues. Germline V lookup: CDR1 SGDLS, CDR2 YYNGEE. The chain's CDR3 is CASSVTAATNEKLFF. The CDR3 region has the DNA TGTGCCAGCAGCGTTACAGCGGCAACTAATGAAAAACTGTTTTTT.

The chain uses TRBV6-5 and TRBJ2-6; D ambiguous. The CDR3 totals 14 residues. The V end lost 1 base, the J end lost 5 bases, and 6 bases lay between the germline ends. Per germline, CDR1 MNHEY and CDR2 SVGAGI. Here the CDR3 DNA reads TGTGCCAGCAGTTACTTCGGCCGGGCCAACGTCCTGACTTTC. Protein sequence: CASSYFGRANVLTF.

In this sample, this clone turned up once. The chain combines TRBV4-1 with TRBJ2-6, with a tentative D call TRBD2 (6 bases). In germline, CDR1 is MGHRA, CDR2 YSYEKL. The CDR3 sequence is 17 residues long. The V and J ends lost 3 bases and 0 bases respectively, with 12 bases between them. In DNA form, the CDR3 reads TGCGCCAGCAGCCAGGGGGACTCCCTCTCTGGGGCCAACGTCCTGACTTTC. Translated, it gives CASSQGDSLSGANVLTF.

The chain employs TRBV6-6 and TRBJ2-4; 9 nucleotides match TRBD2. The germline gives CDR1 MNHNY, CDR2 SVGAGI (reference sequence). Unmatched junction bases numbered 4, after V lost 4 bases and J lost 0 bases. The CDR3 is 16 amino acids. The CDR3 nucleotides read TGTGCCAGCAGTTCCCCACTAGCGGGAGCCAAAAACATTCAGTACTTC. Its protein is CASSSPLAGAKNIQYF.

The chain carries TRBV7-9 and TRBJ1-2; D possibly corresponds to TRBD1 (5 bases). V lost 6 bases, J lost 6 bases, and 20 bases lay in between. Germline assignment: CDR1 SEHNR and CDR2 FQNEAQ (reference sequence). The CDR3 runs 15 residues. The CDR3 DNA reads TGTGCCAGCAGTCTTGGGGGGACTACGGGTCATGGCTACACCTTC. Translated: CASSLGGTTGHGYTF.

This chain links TRBV7-2 with TRBJ1-4, with D hard to call. Trimming removed 0 bases from V and 7 bases from J, with 18 bases in between. The CDR3 spans 17 residues. Germline-derived CDR1 and CDR2 are SGHTA and FQGNSA. The CDR3 region has the DNA TGTGCCAGCAGCTTAGCGCTGTCGGGCAGGTTAGGTGAAAAACTGTTTTTT. It specifies CASSLALSGRLGEKLFF. The full variable domain, its missing parts supplied by reference TRBV7-2 and TRBJ1-4, is GAGVSQSPSNKVTEKGKDVELRCDPISGHTALYWYRQSLGQGLEFLIYFQGNSAPDKSGLPSDRFSAERTGGSVSTLTIQRTQQEDSAVYLCASSLALSGRLGEKLFFGSGTQLSVL.

CDR3 region: CASSFSRDWETQYF. DNA of the CDR3: TGTGCCAGCAGCTTTTCGAGGGATTGGGAGACCCAGTACTTC. The rearrangement joins TRBV5-6 to TRBJ2-5; D possibly corresponds to TRBD2 (5 bases). V lost 2 bases and J 5 bases, leaving 13 bases between the germline ends. The germline CDR1 and CDR2 sequences are SGHDT and YYEEEE. The CDR3 contains 14 residues.

This clone was observed a single time. This chain links TRBV2 with TRBJ1-2; D call uncertain. V lost 3 bases to trimming and J lost 4 bases, with 15 bases between them. CDR3 length: 15 residues. CDR1 is SNHLY, CDR2 FYNNEI, per germline. The CDR3 here is CASSEGSLILYGYTF. The CDR3 DNA reads as TGTGCCAGCAGTGAGGGGTCACTTATACTCTATGGCTACACCTTC.

This chain links TRBV5-4 with TRBJ2-7; 8 bases map to TRBD1. After removal of 4 bases from V and 7 bases from J, the junction contained 7 bases not matched to a gene. CDR3 length: 13 amino acids. In germline, CDR1 is SGHNT, CDR2 YYREEE (reference sequence). The CDR3: CASSRDRGWEQYF. The CDR3 coding sequence is TGTGCCAGCAGCAGAGACAGGGGATGGGAGCAGTACTTC.

The J gene is TRBJ2-5, the V gene TRBV4-1; D is perhaps TRBD2 (6 bases). The CDR3 runs 15 residues. The ends were cut back, 0 bases at V and 3 bases at J, with 11 bases in the middle. Germline loops: CDR1 MGHRA, CDR2 YSYEKL. This CDR3 reads CASSQDVLAKETQYF. CDR3 nucleotides: TGCGCCAGCAGCCAAGATGTACTAGCCAAAGAGACCCAGTACTTC.

V is TRBV6-6 and J is TRBJ1-4, with D possibly TRBD1 on 5 matching bases. V lost 0 bases, J lost 5 bases, and 10 bases lay in between. Germline V gene data show CDR1 as MNHNY and CDR2 as SVGAGI (reference sequence). The CDR3 is 15 amino acids. CDR3 in DNA: TGTGCCAGCAGTTACTCGGGGGGAGGCAATGAAAAACTGTTTTTT. Residues: CASSYSGGGNEKLFF.

The chain has TRBV27 and TRBJ1-2; 8 bases are a match to TRBD1. In germline, CDR1 is MNHEY, CDR2 SMNVEV (reference sequence). The CDR3 runs to 16 residues. J was trimmed by 7 bases and V by 4 bases; bases with no gene match: 14. In nucleotides, the CDR3 is TGTGCCAGCAGTTCACGAGCTGGACAGGGTTCTCGTGGCTACACCTTC. This sequence encodes CASSSRAGQGSRGYTF.

The chain has TRBV9 and TRBJ2-1, with TRBD2 matching 9 bases. This CDR3 contains 15 residues. V shed 2 bases and J 4 bases; nucleotides not matched to a gene: 4. The germline V gene has CDR1 SGDLS and CDR2 YYNGEE. CDR3 in DNA: TGTGCCAGCAGCGTTGCTAGCGGGGAGTACAATGAGCAGTTCTTC. Residues: CASSVASGEYNEQFF.

The chain uses TRBV27 and TRBJ2-2; 11 bases agree with TRBD2. The CDR3 extends over 15 amino acids. Germline values: CDR1 MNHEY, CDR2 SMNVEV (reference sequence). Losses at the gene ends were 5 bases for V and 4 bases for J; bases not matched to a gene: 3. The CDR3 nucleotides read TGTGCCAGCAGTCAACTAGCGGGAGTCACCGGGGAGCTGTTTTTT. It translates to CASSQLAGVTGELFF.

This chain joins TRBV6-5 and TRBJ2-1; TRBD2 matches 9 bases. After removal of 6 bases from V and 9 bases from J, the junction contained 3 bases not matched to a gene. The CDR3 consists of 12 residues. Looked up from germline, CDR1 is MNHEY and CDR2 is SVGAGI. The CDR3 DNA reads TGTGCCAGCAGAGGGACTAGCAGTGAGCAGTTCTTC. It codes for CASRGTSSEQFF.

V and J are TRBV28 and TRBJ2-1; D uncertain. The V end lost 6 bases, the J end lost 9 bases, and 21 bases lay between the germline ends. The CDR3 is made up of 15 amino acids. Germline lookup yields CDR1 MDHEN and CDR2 SYDVKM. CDR3 sequence: CASRTGSSGFGEQFF. CDR3 nucleotides: TGTGCCAGCAGAACCGGGTCCTCGGGTTTCGGTGAGCAGTTCTTC.

The CDR3 DNA follows: TGTGCCAGCAGCCTTGACAACACTGAAGCTTTCTTT. Amino acids: CASSLDNTEAFF. The rearrangement links TRBV5-4 to TRBJ1-1, with D hard to call. The CDR3 covers 12 residues. Germline-derived CDR1 and CDR2 are SGHNT and YYREEE (reference sequence). Trimming took 4 bases from V and 2 from J, leaving 6 bases between them.

This sequence joins TRBV6-5 and TRBJ2-7; 12 bases line up with TRBD1. The CDR3 is 14 residues long. Trimming cost V 6 bases and J 7 bases; bases outside gene matches: 7. From germline, CDR1 is MNHEY and CDR2 SVGAGI. The CDR3 loop reads CASSRDRGLEEQYF. For the CDR3, the DNA is TGTGCCAGCAGCCGGGACAGGGGGCTAGAGGAGCAGTACTTC.